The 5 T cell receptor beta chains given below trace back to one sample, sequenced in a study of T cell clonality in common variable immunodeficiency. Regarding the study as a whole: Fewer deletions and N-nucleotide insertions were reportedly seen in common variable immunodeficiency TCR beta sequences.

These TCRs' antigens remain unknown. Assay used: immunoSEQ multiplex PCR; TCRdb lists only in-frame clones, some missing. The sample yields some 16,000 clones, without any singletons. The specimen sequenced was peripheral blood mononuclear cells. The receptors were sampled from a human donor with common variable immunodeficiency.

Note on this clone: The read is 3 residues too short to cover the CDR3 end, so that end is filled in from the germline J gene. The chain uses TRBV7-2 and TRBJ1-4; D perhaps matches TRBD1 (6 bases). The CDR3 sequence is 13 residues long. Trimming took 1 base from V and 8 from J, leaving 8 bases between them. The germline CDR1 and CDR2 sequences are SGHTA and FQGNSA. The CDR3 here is CASSLDRAEKLFF. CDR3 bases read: TGTGCCAGCAGCTTAGACAGGGCAGAAAAA. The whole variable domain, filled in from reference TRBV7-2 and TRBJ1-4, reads GAGVSQSPSNKVTEKGKDVELRCDPISGHTALYWYRQSLGQGLEFLIYFQGNSAPDKSGLPSDRFSAERTGGSVSTLTIQRTQQEDSAVYLCASSLDRAEKLFFGSGTQLSVL.

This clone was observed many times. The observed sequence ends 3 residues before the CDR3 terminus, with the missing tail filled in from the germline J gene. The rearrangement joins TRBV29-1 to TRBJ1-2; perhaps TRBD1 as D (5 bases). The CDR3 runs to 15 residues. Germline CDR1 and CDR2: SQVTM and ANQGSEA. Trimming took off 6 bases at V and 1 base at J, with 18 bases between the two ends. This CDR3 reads CSVSEDTLLNYGYTF. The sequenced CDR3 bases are TGCAGCGTCTCCGAGGACACCCTACTTAACTATGGC.

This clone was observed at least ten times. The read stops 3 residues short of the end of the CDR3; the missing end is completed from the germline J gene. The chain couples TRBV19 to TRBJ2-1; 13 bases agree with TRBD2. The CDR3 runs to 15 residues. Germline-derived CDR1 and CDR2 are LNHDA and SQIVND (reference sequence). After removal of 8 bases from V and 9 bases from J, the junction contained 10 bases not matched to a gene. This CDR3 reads CASGPTSGGASEQFF. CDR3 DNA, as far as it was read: TGTGCCAGTGGGCCCACTAGCGGGGGGGCCAGTGAG.

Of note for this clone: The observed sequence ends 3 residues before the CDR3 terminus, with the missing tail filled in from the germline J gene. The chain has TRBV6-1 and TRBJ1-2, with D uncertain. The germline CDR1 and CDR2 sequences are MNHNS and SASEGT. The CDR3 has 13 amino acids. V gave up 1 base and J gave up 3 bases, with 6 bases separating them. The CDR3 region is CASSEEGYYGYTF. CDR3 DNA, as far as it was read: TGTGCCAGCAGTGAAGAGGGTTACTATGGC.

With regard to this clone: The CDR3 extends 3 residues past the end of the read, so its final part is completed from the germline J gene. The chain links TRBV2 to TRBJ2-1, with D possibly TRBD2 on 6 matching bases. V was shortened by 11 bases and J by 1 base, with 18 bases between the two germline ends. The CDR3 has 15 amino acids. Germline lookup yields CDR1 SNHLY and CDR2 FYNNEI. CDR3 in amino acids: CASQGLDSSYNEQFF. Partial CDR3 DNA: TGTGCCTCCCAGGGACTCGACAGTTCCTACAATGAG.